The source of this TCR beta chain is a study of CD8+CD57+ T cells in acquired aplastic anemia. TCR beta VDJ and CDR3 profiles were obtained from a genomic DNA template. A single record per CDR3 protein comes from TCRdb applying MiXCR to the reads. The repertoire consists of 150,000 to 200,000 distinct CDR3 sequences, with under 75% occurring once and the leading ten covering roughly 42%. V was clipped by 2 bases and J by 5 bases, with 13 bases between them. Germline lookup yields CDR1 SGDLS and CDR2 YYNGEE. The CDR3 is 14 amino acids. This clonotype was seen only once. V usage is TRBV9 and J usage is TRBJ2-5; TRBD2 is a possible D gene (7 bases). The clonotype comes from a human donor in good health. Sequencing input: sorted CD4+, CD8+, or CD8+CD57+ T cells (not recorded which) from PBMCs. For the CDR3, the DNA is TGTGCCAGCAGCGTCCGGGGGGCGCGTGAGACCCAGTACTTC. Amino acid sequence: CASSVRGARETQYF.